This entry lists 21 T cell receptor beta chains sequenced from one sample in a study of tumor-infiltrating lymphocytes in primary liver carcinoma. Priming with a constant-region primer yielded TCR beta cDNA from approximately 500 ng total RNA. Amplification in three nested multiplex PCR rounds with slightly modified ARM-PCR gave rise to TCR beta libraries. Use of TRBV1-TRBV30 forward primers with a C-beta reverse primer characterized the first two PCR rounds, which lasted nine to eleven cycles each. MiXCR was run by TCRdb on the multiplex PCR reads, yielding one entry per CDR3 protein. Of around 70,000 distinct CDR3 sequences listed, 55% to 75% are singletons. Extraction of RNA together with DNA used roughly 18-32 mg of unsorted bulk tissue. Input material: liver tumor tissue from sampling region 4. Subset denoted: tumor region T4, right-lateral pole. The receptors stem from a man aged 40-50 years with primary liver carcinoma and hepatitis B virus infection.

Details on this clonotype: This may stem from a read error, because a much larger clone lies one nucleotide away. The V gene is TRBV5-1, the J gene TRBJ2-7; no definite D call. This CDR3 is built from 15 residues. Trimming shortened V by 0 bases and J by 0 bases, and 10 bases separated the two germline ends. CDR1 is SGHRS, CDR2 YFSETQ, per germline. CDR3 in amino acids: CASSLDSGNSYEQYF. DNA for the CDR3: TGCGCCAGCAGCTTGGACAGTGGTAACTCCTACGAGCAGTACTTC.

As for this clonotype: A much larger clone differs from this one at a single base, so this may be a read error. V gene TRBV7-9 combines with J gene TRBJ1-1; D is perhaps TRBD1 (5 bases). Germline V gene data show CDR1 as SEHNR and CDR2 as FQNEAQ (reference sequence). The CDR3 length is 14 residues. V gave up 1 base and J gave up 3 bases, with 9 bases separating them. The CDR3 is CASSLEQVDTEAFF. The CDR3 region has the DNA TGTGCCAGCAGCTTAGAACAGGTGGACACTGAAGCTTTCTTT. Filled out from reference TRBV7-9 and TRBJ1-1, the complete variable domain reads DTGVSQNPRHKITKRGQNVTFRCDPISEHNRLYWYRQTLGQGPEFLTYFQNEAQLEKSRLLSDRFSAERPKGSFSTLEIQRTEQGDSAMYLCASSLEQVDTEAFFGQGTRLTVV.

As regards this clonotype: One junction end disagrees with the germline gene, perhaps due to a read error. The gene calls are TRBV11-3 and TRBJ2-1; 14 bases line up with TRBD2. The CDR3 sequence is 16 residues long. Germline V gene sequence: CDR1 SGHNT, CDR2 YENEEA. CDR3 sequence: CVSTLSGTSGRGEQFF. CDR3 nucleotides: TGTGTCAGCACCTTATCGGGGACTAGCGGGAGAGGTGAGCAGTTCTTC.

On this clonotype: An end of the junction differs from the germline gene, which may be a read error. In DNA form, the CDR3 reads TGTGCCAGCTCACCAAGCAGGAGCCGCTACGATGAGCAGTTCTTC. This encodes CASSPSRSRYDEQFF. The V gene is TRBV18, the J gene TRBJ2-1, with D unclear. Germline CDR1 and CDR2: KGHSH and LQKENI. CDR3 length: 15 residues.

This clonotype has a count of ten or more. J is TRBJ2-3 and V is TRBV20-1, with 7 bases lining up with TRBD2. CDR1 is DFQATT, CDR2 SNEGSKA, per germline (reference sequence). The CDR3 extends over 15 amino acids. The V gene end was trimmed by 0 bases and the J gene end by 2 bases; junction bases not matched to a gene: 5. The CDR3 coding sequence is TGCAGTGCTAGAGAGGTGACTAGCCCCACAGATACGCAGTATTTT. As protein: CSAREVTSPTDTQYF.

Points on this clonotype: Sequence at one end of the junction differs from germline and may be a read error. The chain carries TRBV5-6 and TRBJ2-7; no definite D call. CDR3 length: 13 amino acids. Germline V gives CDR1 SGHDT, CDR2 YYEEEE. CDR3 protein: CARSLESSCEQYF. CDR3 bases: TGTGCCAGGAGCTTGGAGAGCTCCTGCGAGCAGTACTTC.

DNA of the CDR3: TGTGCCAGCAGAAGTCAGGGACTGGCGGGCGCCAACGAGCAGTTCTTC. As protein: CASRSQGLAGANEQFF. The chain carries TRBV11-2 and TRBJ2-1; possible D gene TRBD2, 6 bases. The V and J ends lost 6 bases and 10 bases respectively, with 25 bases between them. The CDR3 runs to 16 residues. In germline, CDR1 is SGHAT, CDR2 FQNNGV.

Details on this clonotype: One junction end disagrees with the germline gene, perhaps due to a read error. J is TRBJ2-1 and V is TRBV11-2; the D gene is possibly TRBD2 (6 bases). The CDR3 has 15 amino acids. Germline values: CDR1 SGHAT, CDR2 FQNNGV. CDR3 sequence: CASSSRLVRVEEQFF. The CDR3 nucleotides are TGTGCAAGCAGCTCGCGACTAGTGCGAGTGGAAGAGCAGTTCTTC.

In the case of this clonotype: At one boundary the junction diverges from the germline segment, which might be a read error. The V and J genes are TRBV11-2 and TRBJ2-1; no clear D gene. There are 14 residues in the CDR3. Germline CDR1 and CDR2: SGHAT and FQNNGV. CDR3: CASDSAAGGNEQLF. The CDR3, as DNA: TGTGCCAGCGACTCCGCTGCAGGCGGTAATGAGCAGTTATTC.

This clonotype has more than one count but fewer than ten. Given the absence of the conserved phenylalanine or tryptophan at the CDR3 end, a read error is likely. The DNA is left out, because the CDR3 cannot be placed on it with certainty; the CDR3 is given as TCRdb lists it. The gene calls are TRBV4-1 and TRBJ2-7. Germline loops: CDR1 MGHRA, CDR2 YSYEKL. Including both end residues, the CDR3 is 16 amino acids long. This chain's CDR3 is CASSLLPDDLGLGRYY.

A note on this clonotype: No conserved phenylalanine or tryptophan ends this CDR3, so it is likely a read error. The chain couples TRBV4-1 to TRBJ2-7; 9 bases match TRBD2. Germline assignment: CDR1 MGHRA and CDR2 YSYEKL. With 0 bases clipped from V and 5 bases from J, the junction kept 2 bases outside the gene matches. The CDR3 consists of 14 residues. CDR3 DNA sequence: TGCGCCAGCAGCCAAGATAGCGGGAGTAACGAGCAGTACATC. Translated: CASSQDSGSNEQYI.

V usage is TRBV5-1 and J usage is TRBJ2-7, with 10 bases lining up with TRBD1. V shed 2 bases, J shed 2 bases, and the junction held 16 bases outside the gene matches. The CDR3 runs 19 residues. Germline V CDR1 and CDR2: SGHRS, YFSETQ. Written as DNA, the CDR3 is TGCGCCAGCAGCTTCACCGGGACAGGGGCTGGCGTGAGCCCCTACGAGCAGTACTTC. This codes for CASSFTGTGAGVSPYEQYF.

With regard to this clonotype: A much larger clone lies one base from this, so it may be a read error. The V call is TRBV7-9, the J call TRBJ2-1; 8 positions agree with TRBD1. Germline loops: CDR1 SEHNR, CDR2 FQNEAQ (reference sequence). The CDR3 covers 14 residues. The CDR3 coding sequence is TGTGCCAGCAGATCCGGGACAGGCGGCGGAGAGCAGTCCTTC. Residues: CASRSGTGGGEQSF.

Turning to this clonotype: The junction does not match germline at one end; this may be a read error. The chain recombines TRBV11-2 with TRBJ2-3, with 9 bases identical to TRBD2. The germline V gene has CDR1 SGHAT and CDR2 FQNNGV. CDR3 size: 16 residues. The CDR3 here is CVSRPPTSGSTDTQYF. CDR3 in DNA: TGTGTCAGCAGGCCCCCGACTAGCGGCAGCACAGATACACAGTATTTT.

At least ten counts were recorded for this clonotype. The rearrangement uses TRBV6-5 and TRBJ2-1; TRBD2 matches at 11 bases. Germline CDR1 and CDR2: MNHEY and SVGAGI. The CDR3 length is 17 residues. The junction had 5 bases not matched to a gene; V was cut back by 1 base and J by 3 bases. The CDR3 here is CASSYFSGTSGYNEQFF. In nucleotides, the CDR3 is TGTGCCAGCAGTTACTTTTCCGGGACTAGCGGCTACAATGAGCAGTTCTTC.

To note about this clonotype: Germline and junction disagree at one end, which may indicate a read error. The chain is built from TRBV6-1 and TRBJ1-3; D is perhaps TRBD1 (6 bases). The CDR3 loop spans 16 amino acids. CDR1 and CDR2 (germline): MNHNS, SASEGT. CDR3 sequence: CTSSQRRTDTGSTIYF. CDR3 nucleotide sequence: TGTACCAGCAGCCAAAGAAGGACAGACACTGGAAGCACCATATATTTT.

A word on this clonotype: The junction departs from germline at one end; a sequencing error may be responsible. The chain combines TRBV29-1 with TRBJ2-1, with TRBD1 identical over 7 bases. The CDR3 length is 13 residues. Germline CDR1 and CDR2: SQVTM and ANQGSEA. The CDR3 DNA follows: TGCAGAGGAGGACAGGCCGCATACAATAAGCAGTTCTTC. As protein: CRGGQAAYNKQFF.

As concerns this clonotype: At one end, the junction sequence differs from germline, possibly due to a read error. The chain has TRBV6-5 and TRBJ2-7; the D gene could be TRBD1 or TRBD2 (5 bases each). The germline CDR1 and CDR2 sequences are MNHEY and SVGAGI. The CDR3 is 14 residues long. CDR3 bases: TGTGCCAGCCGTCCATCCCGGGACGGGGTGGAGCTGTACTTC. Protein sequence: CASRPSRDGVELYF.

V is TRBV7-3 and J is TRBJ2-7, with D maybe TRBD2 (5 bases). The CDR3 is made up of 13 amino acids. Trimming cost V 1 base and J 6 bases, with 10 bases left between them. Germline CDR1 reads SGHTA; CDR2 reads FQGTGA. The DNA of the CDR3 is TGTGCCAGCAGCTTAATCGGCAGCGGCGAGCAGTACTTC. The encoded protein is CASSLIGSGEQYF.

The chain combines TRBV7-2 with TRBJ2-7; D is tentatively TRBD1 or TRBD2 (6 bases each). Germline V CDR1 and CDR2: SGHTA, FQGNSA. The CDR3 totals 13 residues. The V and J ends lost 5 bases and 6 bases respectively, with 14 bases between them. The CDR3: CASSLQWGAEQYF. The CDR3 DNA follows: TGTGCCAGCAGCCTCCAGTGGGGGGCCGAGCAGTACTTC.

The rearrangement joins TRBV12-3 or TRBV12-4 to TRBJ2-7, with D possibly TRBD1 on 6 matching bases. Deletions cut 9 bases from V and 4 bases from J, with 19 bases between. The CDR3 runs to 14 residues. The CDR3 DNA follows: TGTGCCAGTAGCTCAACAGGGACGCTATACGAGCAGTACTTC. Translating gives CASSSTGTLYEQYF.